The following is a TCR beta chain sequence with its context. The sample comes from a study of blood T cell repertoires in COVID-19. The CDR3 sequence is 16 residues long. Germline V gene sequence: CDR1 WNHNN, CDR2 SYGVQD (reference sequence). Trimming stripped 9 bases from V and 7 bases from J, with 28 bases between. Profiling relied on immunoSEQ multiplex PCR, and the TCRdb table lists in-frame clones only, not all of them. This table has approximately 470,000 clones, roughly 90% appearing once. The clonotype originates from a woman aged 18-29 years who had recovered from COVID-19. The chain is built from TRBV10-1 and TRBJ2-7; maybe TRBD1 (5 bases). Sequencing used PBMCs or T cells enriched from blood (not recorded which). CDR3 bases: TGCGCCAGTAACCTTATACAGGCCAAACCTACCGGGGAGCAGTACTTC. It specifies CASNLIQAKPTGEQYF.